What follows is one T cell receptor beta chain and its context. Its binding antigen is unknown. The sample holds no much larger clone one base away, and base qualities are not on file. The data were obtained in a study of cytomegalovirus exposure and HLA in healthy donors (dated by TCRdb to about 2017). For the wider study: In an earlier analysis of about 560 of the donors, 276 Gb of sequence data and some 120 million unique TCR beta sequences from about 179 million T cells were reported. Roughly 300 gigabases of sequencing data and around 85 million unique TCR sequences made up an early release that covered several hundred HLA-typed donors. Of the approximately 400 genotyped donors, over 70% fell in the genetic ancestry cluster associated with self-reported Caucasian donors. The aim of the study was to test whether cataloging public T cell receptors could identify signatures of past pathogen exposure. The study profiled the T cell repertoires of approximately 700 subjects by immunosequencing and related them to cytomegalovirus serostatus. Besides the first cohort of approximately 670 subjects, a separate validation cohort made up of 120 different subjects was used. High-throughput TCR immunosequencing, statistical association of individual TCRs with disease status, and machine learning were combined to predict cytomegalovirus infection status. To study patterns of TCR occurrence, a later analysis re-analyzed previously published TCR beta repertoires from 666 donors and added high-resolution HLA genotyping. The later analysis used no new phenotypic data to find candidate immune exposures, relying instead on TCR beta sequences and their occurrence across donors. To decide whether each TCR beta V gene segment behaved as functional or pseudogenic, an earlier analysis of fewer than 750 of the donors relied on high-throughput TCR beta sequencing. Donor age, sex, ethnicity and CMV serostatus were compiled alongside the repertoire data. A later genetic analysis used genome-wide SNP genotypes for 398 of the 666 donors, treating that subset as a discovery cohort. Every repertoire in the discovery cohort had been generated on one and the same sequencing platform. Class I and class II HLA loci were covered by the typing at four-digit resolution. The number of typed donors differed by locus: roughly 620-630 for A, B, C, DRB1 and DQB1; 500 to 550 for DQA1; about 600 for DPA1; and approximately 450 for DPB1. Roughly five DR-DQ haplotypes were handled as single units for association and clustering because linkage in the cohort was strong. Among 398 genotyped donors of the cohort, an average of approximately 220,000 unique TCR beta nucleotide sequences was sequenced per donor, of which 15% to 20% were non-productive.

The cysteine opens and the phenylalanine closes a CDR3 of 15 amino acids. The read is trimmed to its CDR3 DNA, 45 bases read in frame from base 1. The germline V gene specifies MNHNS as CDR1 and SASEGT as CDR2. Here V drops 3 bases and J drops 3 bases, and the junction holds 8 bases not matched to any gene. Overall results and qualifications from the work: Linkage disequilibrium might explain the correlated functional status among segregating V segments, but an unknown experimental factor could not be ruled out. Strong co-occurrence of HLA alleles, especially DR and DQ, made assigning TCR associations to individual alleles difficult. The authors suggested that the approach could potentially be generalized to other disease states and immunological phenotypes. Because HLA typing was missing for some donors at each locus, association tests included only the typed subset. The only immune exposure information available for the cohort was CMV serostatus. A later genetic analysis associated a missense DCLRE1C variant with V-gene and J-gene trimming of TCR beta chains, and an independent cohort replicated the association. In this cohort, only TCR beta chains were sequenced, and detectable features were limited by the absence of alpha or paired-chain data. Presence/absence analyses assumed roughly uniform sequencing depth across donors, an assumption that may not hold. A later analysis reported that several top co-occurrence clusters appeared linked to parvovirus B19, influenza, CMV and Epstein-Barr virus. A cluster of highly shared sequence variants was judged likely to be a technical artifact of the sequencing pipeline. A further reported finding was that TCR beta sequences accurately predicted the HLA-A and HLA-B alleles for most subjects in the first cohort. In a later genetic analysis, fewer N-insertions in productive TCRs were reported among donors in an Asian-associated ancestry cluster than the approximately 670-donor mean. In vitro tests confirmed that a few of the cytomegalovirus-associated TCR beta chains recognize cytomegalovirus antigens. Some IMGT-functional V segments, including TRBV6-2 and TRBV6-3, could not be distinguished by the 87-base-pair reads and were therefore excluded. A later analysis associated 15,000 to 20,000 TCR beta sequences with specific HLA alleles at a false discovery rate of 0.05. In a later analysis, HLA-associated TCR beta chains showed more clonal expansion and lower generation probabilities than non-associated chains that were equally common. Broadly in line with IMGT annotations, most TCR beta V segments showed up in productive rearrangements about 87% or about 30% of the time in an earlier analysis of around 600 of the donors. A total of fewer than 200 TCR beta chains were listed by the study as associated with cytomegalovirus. According to a later analysis, most CMV-associated TCR beta chains appeared to be HLA-restricted, and the HLA associations seemed to be driven largely by CMV exposure. Most TCR sequences were observed very rarely across donors, whereas some public TCRs were present in many individuals. Because counts were too low, roughly 16 rarely observed V segments, including chromosome 9 orphons, were excluded from the earlier analysis of some 540 of the donors. According to a later analysis, TCR association rates differed among HLA loci, with DRB1 alleles showing the most associated TCRs and HLA-C alleles showing the fewest. Cytomegalovirus status was reported to be diagnosed by the classifier with high specificity and sensitivity in both the original and validation cohorts.

Library preparation employed the immunoSEQ multiplex PCR assay. For the multiplex PCR, a mixture combining 60 forward primers for TCR Vbeta segments and 13 reverse primers for TCR Jbeta segments was used. A multiplex PCR assay on genomic DNA amplified the CDR3 region of rearranged TCR beta genes. On the Illumina HiSeq System, the amplified TCR beta libraries were sequenced as 87-base-pair reads. The paper's processing steps were these. A later analysis tallied approximately 87 million unique TCR beta chains across the 666 repertoires, and around 9.9 million of those chains were shared by two or more donors. Raw reads were error-corrected and collapsed into unique sequences by a nearest-neighbor algorithm in which closely related sequences were merged to remove PCR and sequencing errors. V, D and J gene segments were assigned by aligning CDR3 sequences to IMGT reference sequences. For a sequence to be retained, a match of at least six nucleotides to both a V gene segment and a J gene segment was required. Rearrangements were called productive when the CDR3 lacked stop codons and stayed in frame with V and J; all others were non-productive. Following IMGT convention, CDR3 was defined as the stretch from the second conserved V-encoded cysteine up to the conserved J-encoded phenylalanine. The earlier analysis of about 500 of the donors excluded sequences that lacked an unambiguous match to a single V gene segment. In an earlier analysis of 587 of the donors, a V segment was called functional when productive rearrangements were above 56.7%, and segregating when the standard deviation between donors exceeded 5%. A statistical classification framework was built for diagnosing cytomegalovirus status from the catalog of TCR beta chain sequences. V and J gene assignment, in a later analysis, came from comparing TCR nucleotide sequences with IMGT/GENE-DB human TR gene sequences. Using the TCRdist pipeline, a later analysis assigned CDR3 sequences along with most-parsimonious VDJ recombination scenarios. In a later analysis, every TCR beta chain was defined by the combination of its CDR3 amino acid sequence and its V-gene family, and reads without a unique V-gene family were dropped. In a later analysis, 550 to 650 highly shared, low-generation-probability nucleotide sequences were removed to address suspected cross-contamination and a sequencing artifact. For each public chain, a later analysis derived a clonal expansion index from normalized ranks of inferred template counts within each repertoire. In a later analysis, generation probabilities were computed with a VDJ recombination model fitted to out-of-frame rearrangements, and the resulting probabilities were checked against IGoR. Hypergeometric tests were used in a later analysis to score TCR-TCR, TCR-HLA and TCR-CMV co-occurrence, with a repertoire-size bias correction applied to the TCR pairs. In a later analysis, false discovery rates were estimated by permuting HLA or CMV assignments 20 times. In a later analysis, co-occurring TCRs were grouped with DBSCAN, and TCRdist sequence similarity was added when clustering was performed within HLA-allele-positive subsets. For co-occurrence clustering, repertoires with fewer than 30,000 or more than 120,000 public chains were excluded, along with roughly five repertoires with anomalous nucleotide sharing. TCRdb provides this immuneACCESS table in a form limited to in-frame rearrangements. Some clones are lacking; in checked studies, under half of them reflect an unresolved V gene, and why the rest are absent is not known. V, J and clone size derive from that table, while D and trimming were established from the DNA sequence. Across this sample there are over 100,000 clones, with approximately 65% seen only once. About 1.6% of the sample is held by the ten biggest clonotypes.

The cohort comprised 550 to 700 healthy bone marrow donors. All cohort members were sampled while nominally healthy, although unrecorded immune exposures were likely present. The donor tested CMV seronegative and was one of the 352 seronegative cohort members. A peripheral blood sample was collected from each donor, and TCR beta sequencing was performed on peripheral blood mononuclear cells. Genomic DNA was extracted from the blood cell samples with the Qiagen DNeasy Blood Extraction Kit. The sample taken for sequencing was PBMCs. The receptor was isolated from a man between 18 and 35 years old in good health and CMV-seronegative. In this chain, TRBV6-1 is recombined with TRBJ2-7, with 7 bases in between that match TRBD2. The DNA sequence is given as TGTGCCAGCAGTGAGGGGGGGACTTCCGTCTACGAGCAGTACTTC. Translated, this gives CASSEGGTSVYEQYF.